Following are 31 T cell receptor beta chains from one sample sequenced in a study of regulatory T cells in long-lasting Graves disease. Time point noted: newly diagnosed GD, antithyroid drugs for less than 3 months. Making the TCR library involved RNA that had been extracted from PBMCs. Arm-PCR of CDR3 regions and iRepertoire HTBI primers were used to build TCR beta libraries. Via MiXCR, TCRdb re-called the multiplex PCR reads, giving one row per CDR3 protein. The sample records under 250,000 distinct CDR3 sequences, 20% to 25% being singletons. The sample was peripheral blood mononuclear cells (PBMCs), taken at new diagnosis, from a patient treated with antithyroid drugs. The receptors were sampled from a female donor with Graves disease.

This clonotype has at least ten counts. The chain has TRBV6-2 or TRBV6-3 and TRBJ2-1; D possibly uses TRBD1 or TRBD2 (6 bases each). Trimming cost V 8 bases and J 7 bases, with 18 bases left between them. Per germline, CDR1 MNHEY and CDR2 SVGEGT. The CDR3 sequence is 14 residues long. CDR3 sequence: CASGQTRGGNEQFF. The CDR3 nucleotides are TGTGCCAGCGGACAGACTAGAGGTGGGAATGAGCAGTTCTTC.

The sample holds many counts of this clonotype. The V and J genes are TRBV27 and TRBJ1-6; TRBD1 is a possible D gene (5 bases). CDR1 and CDR2 from the germline V gene are MNHEY and SMNVEV (reference sequence). V dropped 6 bases and J dropped 11 bases, with 17 bases sitting between them. This CDR3 has 14 amino acids. CDR3 sequence: CASSLWTGPAPLHF. Written as DNA, the CDR3 is TGTGCCAGCAGCCTTTGGACGGGGCCCGCACCCCTCCACTTT.

The rearrangement joins TRBV28 to TRBJ2-7; possible D gene TRBD2, 6 bases. The CDR3 has 14 amino acids. The ends were cut back, 8 bases at V and 0 bases at J, with 14 bases in the middle. Germline CDR1 and CDR2: MDHEN and SYDVKM. The CDR3 loop is CASVVRESSYEQYF. DNA of the CDR3: TGTGCCAGCGTGGTCCGGGAGAGCTCCTACGAGCAGTACTTC.

This clonotype was observed at least ten times. This sequence joins TRBV19 and TRBJ1-5; D not certain. This CDR3 has 14 amino acids. The V and J ends lost 3 bases and 6 bases respectively, with 12 bases between them. Germline V gives CDR1 LNHDA, CDR2 SQIVND (reference sequence). The CDR3, as DNA: TGTGCCAGTAGTATTCACCCAGAGGGTCAGCCCCAGCATTTT. Encoded protein: CASSIHPEGQPQHF.

Here the CDR3 reads CASSPPPGSGNTIYF. Written as DNA, the CDR3 is TGTGCCAGCAGCCCCCCCCCAGGTTCTGGAAACACCATATATTTT. This chain connects TRBV4-2 to TRBJ1-3; no firm D call. CDR1 and CDR2 (germline): LGHNA, YNFKEQ. CDR3 length equals 15 residues. The V and J ends lost 4 bases and 1 base respectively, with 11 bases between them.

The chain recombines TRBV7-2 with TRBJ1-2; the D is unclear. Trimming shortened V by 5 bases and J by 6 bases, and 7 bases separated the two germline ends. Per the germline V gene, CDR1 is SGHTA and CDR2 is FQGNSA. The CDR3 length is 11 residues. The CDR3 DNA reads as TGTGCCAGCAGCCCCACCCATGGCTACACCTTC. Its translation: CASSPTHGYTF.

This clonotype has a count of ten or more. The CDR3 bases are TGTGCCAGCCTGACAGGGGAATCCTACGAGCAGTACTTC. This translates into CASLTGESYEQYF. The chain uses TRBV28 and TRBJ2-7, with 8 positions matching TRBD1. Losses at the gene ends were 8 bases for V and 1 base for J; bases not matched to a gene: 4. CDR1 MDHEN and CDR2 SYDVKM come from the germline V gene. CDR3 size: 13 residues. Drawing the rest from reference TRBV28 and TRBJ2-7, the complete variable domain is DVKVTQSSRYLVKRTGEKVFLECVQDMDHENMFWYRQDPGLGLRLIYFSYDVKMKEKGDIPEGYSVSREKKERFSLILESASTNQTSMYLCASLTGESYEQYFGPGTRLTVT.

The sample holds many counts of this clonotype. CDR3 sequence reads: CASSPRGGQPQHF. CDR3 in DNA: TGTGCCAGCAGCCCCCGAGGGGGACAGCCCCAGCATTTT. The chain combines TRBV6-2 or TRBV6-3 with TRBJ1-5; maybe TRBD1 (6 bases). The CDR3 spans 13 residues. Germline-derived CDR1 and CDR2 are MNHEY and SVGEGT. V was trimmed by 6 bases and J by 7 bases, leaving 13 bases between them.

Concerning this clonotype itself: A read error likely explains this, since a far larger clone differs by one base. This chain links TRBV11-2 with TRBJ2-5; D may be TRBD1 (5 bases). This CDR3 is built from 14 residues. Germline V CDR1 and CDR2: SGHAT, FQNNGV. The CDR3 is CASSLGPRKEAQYF. The CDR3 nucleotides are TGTGCCAGCAGTTTGGGGCCCCGGAAAGAGGCCCAGTACTTC.

The J gene is TRBJ1-4, the V gene TRBV4-2; D uncertain. Germline CDR1 is LGHNA and CDR2 is YNFKEQ. The ends were cut back, 1 base at V and 2 bases at J, with 5 bases in the middle. The CDR3 spans 14 residues. The CDR3 reads CASSQGQTNEKLFF. In DNA, the CDR3 is TGTGCCAGCAGCCAAGGCCAGACTAATGAAAAACTGTTTTTT.

The chain carries TRBV5-5 and TRBJ2-1, with 7 bases identical to TRBD1. V gave up 4 bases and J gave up 2 bases; unmatched junction bases: 6. CDR1 SGHKS and CDR2 YYEKEE come from the germline V gene (reference sequence). This CDR3 is built from 15 residues. The CDR3 spells CASSDRDSAYNEQFF. The CDR3 region has the DNA TGTGCCAGCAGCGATCGGGACAGCGCCTACAATGAGCAGTTCTTC.

There are many counts of this clonotype. The chain joins TRBV20-1 to TRBJ2-1; no reliable D call. V was pared by 2 bases and J by 4 bases, with 18 bases between. Per germline, CDR1 DFQATT and CDR2 SNEGSKA (reference sequence). The CDR3 sequence is 16 residues long. The CDR3 DNA reads TGCAGTGCTAGAAAACTGACTCATACGGAATACAATGAGCAGTTCTTC. It specifies CSARKLTHTEYNEQFF.

As regards this clonotype: Only one base separates this from a far larger clonotype, so it likely reflects a read error. The CDR3 carries no conserved terminal phenylalanine or tryptophan, so it likely arises from a read error. The V call is TRBV2, the J call TRBJ2-7, with D possibly being TRBD1 (5 bases). Trimming removed 5 bases at V and 2 bases at J, with 16 bases between. The length of the CDR3 is 15 residues. Germline CDR1 SNHLY, CDR2 FYNNEI. CDR3 protein: CASSPVPPGTYEQYL. CDR3 DNA: TGTGCCAGCAGTCCCGTCCCCCCAGGGACCTACGAGCAGTACCTC.

There are many counts of this clonotype. The rearrangement uses TRBV9 and TRBJ2-3; 10 bases match TRBD2. V shed 7 bases, J shed 2 bases, and the junction held 7 bases outside the gene matches. The CDR3 runs to 15 residues. CDR1 and CDR2 (germline): SGDLS, YYNGEE. DNA for the CDR3: TGTGCCAGCGGACCTCTAGCGGGGGACACAGATACGCAGTATTTT. It specifies CASGPLAGDTDTQYF.

The sample holds a few counts of this clonotype. This could be a read error, since a much larger clone is one nucleotide away. The V call is TRBV10-3, the J call TRBJ2-1, with 10 bases that match TRBD1. Germline V lookup: CDR1 ENHRY, CDR2 SYGVKD. This CDR3 contains 17 residues. The CDR3 nucleotides read TGTGCCATCAGTGGGCATCTTGGGACAGGGGAGGGCAATGAGCGGTTCTTC. It encodes CAISGHLGTGEGNERFF.

In this sample, this clonotype turned up many times. This chain uses TRBV3-1 with TRBJ2-7; D unclear. The germline CDR1 and CDR2 sequences are LGHDT and YNNKEL (reference sequence). There are 12 residues in the CDR3. Trimming pared 5 bases from V and 3 bases from J, leaving 8 bases between. The CDR3 nucleotides read TGTGCCAGCAGCTACCTCGACTACGAGCAGTACTTC. It translates to CASSYLDYEQYF.

This clonotype has at least ten counts. CDR3 nucleotide sequence: TGTGCCAGCAGTTTCGGGACAGGGCCCGGGGAGCTGTTTTTT. This translates into CASSFGTGPGELFF. The rearrangement uses TRBV12-3 or TRBV12-4 and TRBJ2-2, with 9 bases aligning to TRBD1. This CDR3 contains 14 residues. V was clipped by 3 bases and J by 6 bases; unmatched bases: 2.

This clonotype was found many times. The chain recombines TRBV20-1 with TRBJ2-1; a possible D gene is TRBD2 (6 bases). The germline V gene has CDR1 DFQATT and CDR2 SNEGSKA (reference sequence). Trimming removed 6 bases from V and 7 bases from J, with 13 bases in between. CDR3 length equals 12 residues. In nucleotides, the CDR3 is TGCAGTGCGGATGGGGGGAAGAATGAGCAGTTCTTC. It is translated as CSADGGKNEQFF.

This clonotype was recorded many times. The rearrangement links TRBV10-3 to TRBJ2-5, with a tentative D call TRBD2 (6 bases). V shed 5 bases and J shed 1 base, with 8 bases lying between them. The germline CDR1 and CDR2 sequences are ENHRY and SYGVKD. The length of the CDR3 is 13 residues. The CDR3 spells CAISWGLQETQYF. The CDR3 bases are TGTGCCATCAGTTGGGGACTCCAAGAGACCCAGTACTTC.

As to this clonotype: It may be a read error: a sequence one base away is much more abundant. The chain employs TRBV6-1 and TRBJ2-2; 12 nucleotides align to TRBD1. This CDR3 region has 17 residues. Germline CDR1 MNHNS, CDR2 SASEGT. The CDR3 sequence is CAGRPGQGAAGTGELFF. The CDR3 bases are TGTGCCGGCAGGCCGGGACAGGGGGCTGCAGGCACCGGGGAGCTGTTTTTT.

The V call is TRBV11-2, the J call TRBJ2-1; 11 bases match TRBD2. Unmatched junction bases numbered 15, after V lost 5 bases and J lost 9 bases. The CDR3 is 17 amino acids. Germline CDR1 is SGHAT and CDR2 is FQNNGV. CDR3 residues: CASSPRVFVAGGGEQFF. CDR3 coding DNA: TGTGCCAGCAGCCCCAGGGTATTCGTAGCGGGGGGGGGTGAGCAGTTCTTC. Full variable domain (remainder filled in from reference TRBV11-2 and TRBJ2-1): EAGVAQSPRYKIIEKRQSVAFWCNPISGHATLYWYQQILGQGPKLLIQFQNNGVVDDSQLPKDRFSAERLKGVDSTLKIQPAKLEDSAVYLCASSPRVFVAGGGEQFFGPGTRLTVL.

There are many counts of this clonotype. The chain is built from TRBV28 and TRBJ2-5; the match to TRBD2 covers 9 bases. The CDR3 runs 16 residues. From germline, CDR1 is MDHEN and CDR2 SYDVKM. V lost 0 bases, J lost 5 bases, and 7 bases stayed unmatched. CDR3 nucleotide sequence: TGTGCCAGCAGTTTATGGGCGGGGGGGAGGAAGGAGACCCAGTACTTC. It specifies CASSLWAGGRKETQYF.

This clonotype was observed a handful of times. This may come from a read error, since a much larger clone is one base off. The V call is TRBV3-1, the J call TRBJ2-3; possibly TRBD1 or TRBD2 for D (6 bases each). The J call may be mistaken, given a closer DNA end match to TRBJ2-7. This CDR3 is built from 14 residues. Germline lookup yields CDR1 LGHDT and CDR2 YNNKEL (reference sequence). CDR3 in amino acids: CASSRGGTPSEQYF. The CDR3 coding sequence is TGTGCCAGCAGTCGAGGGGGGACCCCGTCTGAGCAGTACTTC.

The genes are TRBV11-3 and TRBJ2-3; tentative D call: TRBD2 (5 bases). The ends were cut back, 4 bases at V and 2 bases at J, with 10 bases in the middle. The CDR3 loop spans 14 amino acids. In germline, CDR1 is SGHNT, CDR2 YENEEA. For the CDR3, the DNA is TGTGCCAGCAGCTCAGGAGGAGCCACAGATACGCAGTATTTT. Translating gives CASSSGGATDTQYF.

Ten or more counts support this clonotype. This rearrangement joins TRBV12-3 or TRBV12-4 to TRBJ2-2; D remains unclear. This CDR3 has 13 amino acids. V was cut by 6 bases and J by 7 bases, with 12 bases left in between. DNA of the CDR3: TGTGCCAGCAGCCCCCTAGATCGCGGGGAGCTGTTTTTT. Translated: CASSPLDRGELFF.

Points on this clonotype: A far larger clone is a single base away, which makes a read error likely. The CDR3 sequence: CASSPTTQNEQFF. CDR3 nucleotides: TGTGCCAGCAGCCCCACTACACAAAATGAGCAGTTCTTC. The V call is TRBV5-5, the J call TRBJ2-1; D is ambiguous. The V end lost 4 bases, the J end lost 7 bases, and 12 bases lay between the germline ends. Per germline, CDR1 SGHKS and CDR2 YYEKEE (reference sequence). The CDR3 runs 13 residues.

In its sample, this clonotype was seen a few times. The chain couples TRBV6-1 to TRBJ1-5, with D possibly being TRBD1 (5 bases). This CDR3 has 14 residues. The V gene's germline CDR1 is MNHNS and CDR2 SASEGT. Trimming stripped 8 bases from V and 4 bases from J, with 15 bases between. As DNA, the CDR3 is TGTGCCAGCTTAGCCCCAGGGTTTAATCAGCCCCAGCATTTT. Translation gives CASLAPGFNQPQHF.

This clonotype was recorded at least ten times. The chain has TRBV3-1 and TRBJ2-1, with 8 bases fitting TRBD2. This CDR3 contains 15 residues. CDR1 and CDR2 (germline): LGHDT, YNNKEL (reference sequence). V shed 3 bases and J 8 bases; nucleotides not matched to a gene: 9. The CDR3 loop reads CASSQRTSTSYEQFF. DNA of the CDR3: TGTGCCAGCAGCCAGAGGACTAGCACATCCTATGAGCAGTTCTTC.

This clonotype was seen many times. The V and J genes are TRBV7-9 and TRBJ2-3, with no clear D. The germline CDR1 and CDR2 sequences are SEHNR and FQNEAQ (reference sequence). Trimming stripped 5 bases from V and 2 bases from J, with 11 bases between. The CDR3 contains 14 residues. The CDR3 loop is CASSPLYPTDTQYF. CDR3 in DNA: TGTGCCAGCAGCCCACTTTACCCCACAGATACGCAGTATTTT. The whole variable domain, filled in from reference TRBV7-9 and TRBJ2-3, reads DTGVSQNPRHKITKRGQNVTFRCDPISEHNRLYWYRQTLGQGPEFLTYFQNEAQLEKSRLLSDRFSAERPKGSFSTLEIQRTEQGDSAMYLCASSPLYPTDTQYFGPGTRLTVL.

Regarding this clonotype: Only one base separates this from a far larger clonotype, so it likely reflects a read error. The chain has TRBV12-3 or TRBV12-4 and TRBJ2-1; D is undetermined. The CDR3 has 12 amino acids. The CDR3 here is CASRFGEETRYF. The CDR3 DNA is TGTGCCAGCCGGTTTGGGGAAGAGACCCGGTACTTC.

This clonotype was found many times. J is TRBJ2-5 and V is TRBV20-1, with D perhaps TRBD2 (5 bases). Per germline, CDR1 DFQATT and CDR2 SNEGSKA (reference sequence). Trimming cost V 6 bases and J 6 bases, with 11 bases left between them. CDR3 length equals 11 residues. The CDR3 bases are TGCAGTGCCAAGCTAGCTAAGACCCAGTACTTC. As protein: CSAKLAKTQYF.